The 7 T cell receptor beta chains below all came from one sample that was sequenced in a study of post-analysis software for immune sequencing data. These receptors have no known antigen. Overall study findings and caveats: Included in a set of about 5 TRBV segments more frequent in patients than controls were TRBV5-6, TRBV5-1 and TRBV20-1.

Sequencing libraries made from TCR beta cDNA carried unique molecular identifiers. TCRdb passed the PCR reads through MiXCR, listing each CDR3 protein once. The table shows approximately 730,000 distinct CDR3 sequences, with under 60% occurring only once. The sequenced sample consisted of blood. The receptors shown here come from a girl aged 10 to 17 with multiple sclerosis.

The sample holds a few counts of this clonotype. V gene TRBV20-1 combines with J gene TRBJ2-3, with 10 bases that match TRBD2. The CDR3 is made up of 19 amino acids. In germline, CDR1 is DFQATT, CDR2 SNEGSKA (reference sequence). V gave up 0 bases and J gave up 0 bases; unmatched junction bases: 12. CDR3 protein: CSAREGIGTSAYSTDTQYF. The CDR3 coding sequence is TGCAGTGCTAGAGAGGGTATTGGGACTAGCGCATATAGCACAGATACGCAGTATTTT.

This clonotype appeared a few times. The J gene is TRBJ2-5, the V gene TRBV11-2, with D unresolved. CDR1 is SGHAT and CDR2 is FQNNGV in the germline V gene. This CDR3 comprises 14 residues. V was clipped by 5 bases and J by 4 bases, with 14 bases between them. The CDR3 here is CASSDGYLRETQYF. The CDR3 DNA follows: TGTGCCAGCAGCGACGGATACCTCAGAGAGACCCAGTACTTC.

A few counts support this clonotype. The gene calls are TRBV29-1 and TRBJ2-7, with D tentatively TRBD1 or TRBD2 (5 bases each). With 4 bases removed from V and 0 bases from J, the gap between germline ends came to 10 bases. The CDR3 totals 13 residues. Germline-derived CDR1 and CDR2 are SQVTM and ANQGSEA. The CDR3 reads CSVGAGSSYEQYF. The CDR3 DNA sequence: TGCAGCGTTGGCGCAGGGAGCTCCTACGAGCAGTACTTC.

CDR3 in amino acids: CASSLRHARSGANVLTF. The DNA of the CDR3 is TGTGCCAGCAGTTTACGACACGCCCGCTCTGGGGCCAACGTCCTGACTTTC. The chain uses TRBV28 and TRBJ2-6; D is uncertain. Germline assignment: CDR1 MDHEN and CDR2 SYDVKM. There are 17 residues in the CDR3. Trimming pared 2 bases from V and 0 bases from J, leaving 11 bases between.

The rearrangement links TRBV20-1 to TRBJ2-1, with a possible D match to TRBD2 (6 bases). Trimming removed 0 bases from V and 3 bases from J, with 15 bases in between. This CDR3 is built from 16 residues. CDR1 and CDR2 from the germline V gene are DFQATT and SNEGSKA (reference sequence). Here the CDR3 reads CSARDRVSGSYNEQFF. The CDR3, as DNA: TGCAGTGCTAGAGATCGGGTTAGCGGAAGCTACAATGAGCAGTTCTTC.

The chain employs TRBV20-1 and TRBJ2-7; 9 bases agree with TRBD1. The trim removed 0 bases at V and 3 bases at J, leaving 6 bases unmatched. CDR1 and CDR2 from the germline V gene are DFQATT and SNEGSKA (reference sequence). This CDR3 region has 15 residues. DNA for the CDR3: TGCAGTGCTAGAGATTGGGACAGGGACCGCTACGAGCAGTACTTC. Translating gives CSARDWDRDRYEQYF.

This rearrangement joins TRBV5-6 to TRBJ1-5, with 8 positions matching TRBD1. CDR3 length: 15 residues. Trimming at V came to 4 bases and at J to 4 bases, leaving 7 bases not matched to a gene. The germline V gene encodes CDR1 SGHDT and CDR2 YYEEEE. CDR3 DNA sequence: TGTGCCAGCAGCGAAACCGGGACAGGTAATCAGCCCCAGCATTTT. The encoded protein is CASSETGTGNQPQHF.